This is a list of T cell receptor beta chains from one sample in a study of blood T cells in healthy people across ages. TCRdb re-analysed the 5' RACE reads in MiXCR, keeping a single row per CDR3 protein. The table records over 1,500,000 distinct CDR3 sequences, 49% of them present only once. Sequencing was done on a sample of blood. The receptors were sampled from a woman in her 40s in good health. Each CDR3 is given with its conserved first and last residue. A D gene is named only where the DNA matches it firmly. A clone size is listed for some rows: how often the clone was seen (once, few, many), or a class if it is expanded.

j_gene	abundance	len	v_gene	d_gene	CDR3nt	CDR3aa
TRBJ2-3	.	17	TRBV7-8	TRBD1	TGTGCCAGCAGCCCCCCAGTGCAGGGGGCCGGCACAGATACGCAGTATTTT	CASSPPVQGAGTDTQYF
TRBJ2-1	.	19	TRBV7-2	TRBD2	TGTGCCAGCAGCTTCCAAGGGCCGGGGAGCCTAGCGGGGGGGAATGAGCAGTTCTTC	CASSFQGPGSLAGGNEQFF
TRBJ2-1	.	14	TRBV25-1	.	TGTGCCAGCAGTTCCTACCACCGAGTCAATGAGCAGTTCTTC	CASSSYHRVNEQFF
TRBJ1-6	few	14	TRBV12-3/TRBV12-4	.	TGTGCCAGCAGTTTGATGGCGGGTAATTCACCCCTCCACTTT	CASSLMAGNSPLHF
TRBJ2-4	.	16	TRBV28	.	TGTGCCAGCAGTCAACAGGGCGGAGTAGCCAAAAACATTCAGTACTTC	CASSQQGGVAKNIQYF
TRBJ2-5	few	13	TRBV29-1	TRBD1	TGCAGCGTCGCAGGGGGCGTAATGGAGACCCAGTACTTC	CSVAGGVMETQYF
TRBJ1-5	.	15	TRBV4-3	.	TGCGCCAGCAGCCAAGACGCTAGCCGCCGGGAGCCCCAGCATTTT	CASSQDASRREPQHF
TRBJ2-3	.	14	TRBV4-3	TRBD1	TGCGCCAGCAGCCATGACAGGGCTGGGGATACGCAGTATTTT	CASSHDRAGDTQYF
TRBJ1-4	.	13	TRBV27	.	TGTGCCAGCAGTTTTGAGCCTAATGAAAAACTGTTTTTT	CASSFEPNEKLFF
TRBJ2-1	few	12	TRBV6-5	TRBD2	TGTGCCAGCAGCGGACTAGTCGGCCCTCAGTTCTTC	CASSGLVGPQFF
TRBJ2-7	.	14	TRBV6-5	TRBD1	TGTGCCAGCAGTCCTGGACAGGATTACTACGAGCAGTACTTC	CASSPGQDYYEQYF
TRBJ2-1	.	12	TRBV15	.	TGTGCCACCAGCAGAGTCTTCAATGAGCAGTTCTTC	CATSRVFNEQFF
TRBJ1-1	.	14	TRBV29-1	.	TGCAGCGTTGAAAGAGGGACGGTTCACCCTGAAGCTTTCTTT	CSVERGTVHPEAFF
TRBJ2-5	.	12	TRBV20-1	.	TGCAGTGCTAGACATCGGCAAGAGACCCAGTACTTC	CSARHRQETQYF
TRBJ2-3	.	15	TRBV20-1	TRBD2	TGCAGTGCTAGAACGCGGGGGGGCTACGCAGATACGCAGTATTTT	CSARTRGGYADTQYF
TRBJ2-1	.	15	TRBV15	TRBD1	TGTGCCACCAGTGAGGGGGGACAGGGCTTCAATGAGCAGTTCTTC	CATSEGGQGFNEQFF
TRBJ1-5	once	16	TRBV27	TRBD1	TGTGCCAGCAGGCGGACAGGAGGATATAGCAATCAGCCCCAGCATTTT	CASRRTGGYSNQPQHF
TRBJ1-4	few	18	TRBV20-1	.	TGCAGTGCTAGTTTTGCCGGACTATTCCTAGGGACTAATGAAAAACTGTTTTTT	CSASFAGLFLGTNEKLFF
TRBJ2-7	few	12	TRBV7-9	.	TGTGCCAGCAGCTCAGGGCCCCACGCACAGTACTTC	CASSSGPHAQYF
TRBJ2-5	.	13	TRBV27	.	TGTGCCAGCAGTTGGGTGGGGCGGGCGGCCCAGTACTTC	CASSWVGRAAQYF
TRBJ2-5	.	16	TRBV9	.	TGTGCCAGCAGCGTAGGGGAAGCGGGTGGACGAGAGACCCAGTACTTC	CASSVGEAGGRETQYF
TRBJ2-4	few	17	TRBV7-9	TRBD1	TGTGCCAGCAGCTGGGCGGGACAGGGGGCGGCCAAAAACATTCAGTACTTC	CASSWAGQGAAKNIQYF
TRBJ1-1	once	15	TRBV6-1	.	TGTGCCAGCAGTGAAACGGGGCATTCGAACACTGAAGCTTTCTTT	CASSETGHSNTEAFF
TRBJ2-3	.	13	TRBV5-1	TRBD2	TGCGCCAGCAGATCTACTAGCGGGGGCTCGCAGTATTTT	CASRSTSGGSQYF
TRBJ2-6	many	14	TRBV29-1	.	TGCAGCGTTGAAGCAGGGCCCGGGGCCAACGTCCTGACTTTC	CSVEAGPGANVLTF
TRBJ1-6	.	15	TRBV20-1	.	TGCAGTGCTAGACCTGGGGGGATTAAGAATTCACCCCTCCACTTT	CSARPGGIKNSPLHF
TRBJ2-1	.	15	TRBV7-6	TRBD2	TGTGCCAGCAGCCTCGGGGGGGCTCCCAACGATGAGCAGTTCTTC	CASSLGGAPNDEQFF
TRBJ2-5	.	14	TRBV4-2	TRBD1	TGTGCCAGCAGCCTACAGGGGGACGGCGTGACCCAGTACTTC	CASSLQGDGVTQYF
TRBJ1-2	.	12	TRBV30	.	TGTGCCTGGAGTAGCGGGAGGACTGGCTACACCTTC	CAWSSGRTGYTF
TRBJ2-7	many	12	TRBV29-1	TRBD1	TGCAGCGTTGGGGACAGGGGGGACGAGCAGTACTTC	CSVGDRGDEQYF
TRBJ2-7	.	15	TRBV28	TRBD2	TGTGCCAGCAGCCGACTAGCGGGGGACACCTACGAGCAGTACTTC	CASSRLAGDTYEQYF
TRBJ2-3	.	15	TRBV6-1	.	TGTGCCAGCACGGACGGACCGGTGGGCACAGATACGCAGTATTTT	CASTDGPVGTDTQYF
TRBJ1-2	.	14	TRBV6-5	.	TGTGCCACCCACGCGGGGGCATCTTTCTATGGCTACACCTTC	CATHAGASFYGYTF
TRBJ2-1	.	15	TRBV6-6	TRBD2	TGTGCCAGCAGTTACGGAGCGGGGGAGGGAGATGAGCAGTTCTTC	CASSYGAGEGDEQFF
TRBJ2-3	few	17	TRBV7-2	.	TGTGCCAGCAGCTTAGCGCAAGGGGCTGGGAGTCCAGATACGCAGTATTTT	CASSLAQGAGSPDTQYF
TRBJ2-5	.	14	TRBV15	.	TGTGCCACCAGCCGCATCAGGGAGGGGGGGACCCAGTACTTC	CATSRIREGGTQYF
TRBJ1-2	.	13	TRBV5-6	.	TGTGCCAGCAGCTTGATTAGCAGCTATGGCTACACCTTC	CASSLISSYGYTF
TRBJ2-1	.	17	TRBV19	TRBD2	TGTGCCAGTAGTATCGCTTCCTCCGGGACTAGCCGAAATGAGCAGTTCTTC	CASSIASSGTSRNEQFF
TRBJ1-5	.	14	TRBV28	TRBD1	TGTGCCAGTAACAGGGGTGGGTTCAATCAGCCCCAGCATTTT	CASNRGGFNQPQHF
TRBJ2-1	.	12	TRBV4-3	.	TGCGCCAGCAGCCACCTCTGGAATGAGCAGTTCTTC	CASSHLWNEQFF
TRBJ1-2	.	15	TRBV6-2/TRBV6-3	TRBD1	TGTGCCAGCAGTTACTCGGACAGGGTGCCCTATGGCTACACCTTC	CASSYSDRVPYGYTF
TRBJ2-3	few	13	TRBV6-5	.	TGTGCCAGCAGTTACTCCCAGGGTTTAGTGTCGTATTTT	CASSYSQGLVSYF
TRBJ1-5	few	13	TRBV6-5	.	TGTGCCAGCAGTTACCGGGGCGAACAGCCCCAGCATTTT	CASSYRGEQPQHF
TRBJ2-7	.	16	TRBV9	.	TGTGCCAGCAGCGTAGCTGGGGGGTTAGGGCCCTACGAGCAGTACTTC	CASSVAGGLGPYEQYF
TRBJ2-3	.	17	TRBV7-8	TRBD2	TGTGCCAGCAGCTTAGACAGTACTAGCGGGGGAACAGATACGCAGTATTTT	CASSLDSTSGGTDTQYF
TRBJ2-7	once	11	TRBV29-1	.	TGCAGCGCTGACGGGGGTCGCGAGCAGTACTTC	CSADGGREQYF
TRBJ2-1	few	15	TRBV25-1	TRBD2	TGTGCCAGCAGTGCCCCAGCGGGGGGACACAATGAGCAGTTCTTC	CASSAPAGGHNEQFF
TRBJ2-5	.	18	TRBV11-1	TRBD2	TGTGCCAGCAGCTTTATGGCTAGCGGGGGATACTTCCAAGAGACCCAGTACTTC	CASSFMASGGYFQETQYF
TRBJ2-4	.	15	TRBV20-1	.	TGTAGTGCTAGAGATTTTGTGGCTAGCTTCTACGGGCAGTACTTC	CSARDFVASFYGQYF
TRBJ1-5	.	13	TRBV4-3	.	TGCGCCAGCAGCCAAGATTGGGTACAGCCCCAGCATTTT	CASSQDWVQPQHF
TRBJ1-2	few	16	TRBV15	.	TGTGCCACCTACTCTCCTCTCGCTGGAGCTTACTATGGCTACACCTTC	CATYSPLAGAYYGYTF
TRBJ2-6	few	16	TRBV4-3	.	TGCGCCAGCAGCCAAGACAGGTACTCTGGGGCCAACGTCCTGACTTTC	CASSQDRYSGANVLTF
TRBJ2-1	.	15	TRBV27	TRBD1	TGTGCCAGCAGTTTATCGACAGGGGTTCTCAATGAGCAGTTCTTC	CASSLSTGVLNEQFF
TRBJ2-3	once	12	TRBV2	.	TGTGCCAGCAGTGAAGCTCGAGCTCGGGGGTATTTT	CASSEARARGYF
TRBJ2-5	.	15	TRBV29-1	TRBD2	TGCAGCGCTCCCACCGGGACTAGCGGGGAAAATGAGCAGTACTTC	CSAPTGTSGENEQYF
TRBJ2-3	.	15	TRBV5-1	TRBD1	TGCGCCAGCAGCTTCGACAGGGGGGTCACAGATACGCAGTATTTT	CASSFDRGVTDTQYF
TRBJ2-5	few	17	TRBV4-2	.	TGTGCCAGCAGCCAGTCTGCCGTCCGACAGACAATATGGACCCAGTACTTC	CASSQSAVRQTIWTQYF
TRBJ2-1	.	15	TRBV5-1	TRBD2	TGCGCCTGCAGCTTGAGTAGCGGGGGGGCAAATGAGCAGTTCTTC	CACSLSSGGANEQFF
TRBJ2-3	.	16	TRBV3-1	.	TGTGCCAGCAGCCAAGACTGGGGGGGGGCCGCAGATACGCAGTATTTT	CASSQDWGGAADTQYF